These 9 T cell receptor beta chains originate from one sample sequenced in a study of shared clonotypes between healthy human individuals. Using immunoSEQ multiplex PCR, the repertoire was profiled, and TCRdb retains in-frame clones only, with some absent. The sample carries over a million clones, under 80% recorded once. Input material: memory CD4+ T cells sorted from blood. Subset defined: CD45RA-negative fraction. The receptor source for this set is a man aged 18 to 29 in good health.

The CDR3 loop is CASSYRRAAWDSDEQFF. The CDR3 DNA follows: TGTGCCAGCAGCTACAGGCGAGCGGCTTGGGATTCCGATGAGCAGTTCTTC. The chain couples TRBV13 to TRBJ2-1; either TRBD1 or TRBD2 may fit D (5 bases each). Germline loops: CDR1 PRHDT, CDR2 FYEKMQ (reference sequence). Trimming took off 4 bases at V and 8 bases at J, with 24 bases between the two ends. CDR3 length: 17 residues. The full variable domain, its missing parts supplied by reference TRBV13 and TRBJ2-1, is AAGVIQSPRHLIKEKRETATLKCYPIPRHDTVYWYQQGPGQDPQFLISFYEKMQSDKGSIPDRFSAQQFSDYHSELNMSSLELGDSALYFCASSYRRAAWDSDEQFFGPGTRLTVL.

The rearrangement uses TRBV11-2 and TRBJ1-4; 7 nucleotides line up with TRBD1. V trimming: 5 bases; J trimming: 8 bases; junction bases outside the gene matches: 8. The CDR3 spans 14 residues. Germline loops: CDR1 SGHAT, CDR2 FQNNGV. The CDR3 region is CASSPTGAGEKLFF. The CDR3 bases are TGTGCCAGCAGCCCAACAGGGGCCGGCGAAAAACTGTTTTTT.

About this clone itself: Other nucleotide sequences from this sample produce the same CDR3. The chain couples TRBV28 to TRBJ2-3; D ambiguous. Germline V gene data show CDR1 as MDHEN and CDR2 as SYDVKM. Trimming shortened V by 3 bases and J by 6 bases, and 4 bases separated the two germline ends. CDR3 size: 11 residues. CDR3 residues: CASSFRDTQYF. CDR3 nucleotides: TGTGCCAGCAGTTTCCGGGATACGCAGTATTTT.

This clone turned up a few times. The chain joins TRBV5-6 to TRBJ1-6; 9 positions match TRBD1. CDR1 is SGHDT and CDR2 is YYEEEE in the germline V gene. The J segment lost 9 bases and the V segment lost 0 bases, leaving 4 bases of the junction unmatched. There are 15 residues in the CDR3. The CDR3 sequence: CASSLGDRDASPLHF. CDR3 DNA: TGTGCCAGCAGCTTGGGGGACAGGGATGCTTCACCCCTCCACTTT.

The gene calls are TRBV9 and TRBJ2-5; 8 bases align to TRBD1. Trimming took 5 bases from V and 4 from J; bases not matched to a gene: 10. CDR3 length equals 15 residues. CDR1 SGDLS and CDR2 YYNGEE come from the germline V gene. This chain's CDR3 is CASRPPGQGGETQYF. DNA for the CDR3: TGTGCCAGCAGACCTCCCGGACAGGGTGGAGAGACCCAGTACTTC.

This clone was observed a handful of times. For the CDR3, the DNA is TGTGCCAGCTCACTTTCCAACAGCTTTTCCTACGAGCAGTACTTC. This sequence encodes CASSLSNSFSYEQYF. This chain uses TRBV18 with TRBJ2-7; D not resolved. Trimming took off 4 bases at V and 1 base at J, with 14 bases between the two ends. The CDR3 totals 15 residues. CDR1 and CDR2 from the germline V gene are KGHSH and LQKENI. Full variable domain (missing parts from reference TRBV18 and TRBJ2-7): NAGVMQNPRHLVRRRGQEARLRCSPMKGHSHVYWYRQLPEEGLKFMVYLQKENIIDESGMPKERFSAEFPKEGPSILRIQQVVRGDSAAYFCASSLSNSFSYEQYFGPGTRLTVT.

This clone occurred a few times. The rearrangement joins TRBV30 to TRBJ2-5; D is perhaps TRBD2 (6 bases). Deletions cut 1 base from V and 7 bases from J, with 19 bases between. CDR1 is GTSNPN, CDR2 SVGIG, per germline (reference sequence). The CDR3 consists of 15 residues. As DNA, the CDR3 is TGTGCCTGGAGTGGCGGGGACTTCGGGTCGGGGACCCAGTACTTC. Residues: CAWSGGDFGSGTQYF.

J is TRBJ2-1 and V is TRBV10-1; 8 nucleotides line up with TRBD1. Germline V gene sequence: CDR1 WNHNN, CDR2 SYGVQD (reference sequence). The CDR3 has 14 amino acids. The trim removed 6 bases at V and 5 bases at J, leaving 6 bases unmatched. The CDR3 is CASSSGQVNNEQFF. CDR3 sequence (DNA): TGCGCCAGCAGCTCGGGACAGGTCAACAATGAGCAGTTCTTC.

The rearrangement joins TRBV11-2 to TRBJ2-1; TRBD1 agrees at 11 bases. V lost 0 bases, J lost 7 bases, and 11 bases stayed unmatched. The length of the CDR3 is 18 residues. Germline V gene data show CDR1 as SGHAT and CDR2 as FQNNGV. The CDR3 DNA follows: TGTGCCAGCAGCTTAGAGGACAGGGGGCGGCTTCTAGGGAATGAGCAGTTCTTC. Translating it yields CASSLEDRGRLLGNEQFF.